One and the same sample provided the 20 T cell receptor beta chains below, sequenced in a study of shared clonotypes between healthy human individuals. Libraries were prepared by immunoSEQ multiplex PCR; TCRdb keeps only in-frame clonotypes and omits some of them. Among 600,000 or so clones listed, roughly 98% were seen once. In the naive CD8 group, cells lacked CD45RO and were positively selected for CCR7, so terminally differentiated effector memory CD45RA+ cells were left out. Sequencing was performed on naive CD8+ T cells sorted from blood. These receptors all stem from a man aged 25 to 45 in good health.

A single count supports this clone. V is TRBV14 and J is TRBJ2-1; the D is unclear. This CDR3 comprises 13 residues. Germline V gene data show CDR1 as SGHDN and CDR2 as FVKESK. V was pared by 4 bases and J by 3 bases, with 7 bases between. This CDR3 is CASSRENYNEQFF. In DNA form, the CDR3 reads TGTGCCAGCAGCCGGGAAAACTACAATGAGCAGTTCTTC.

The rearrangement uses TRBV11-2 and TRBJ2-7; a possible D gene is TRBD2 (5 bases). The CDR3 totals 12 residues. V shed 5 bases and J shed 7 bases, with 12 bases lying between them. Looked up from germline, CDR1 is SGHAT and CDR2 is FQNNGV. CDR3 DNA sequence: TGTGCCAGCAGCCTGCGAGCGGATGAGCAGTACTTC. It codes for CASSLRADEQYF.

The genes are TRBV11-2 and TRBJ2-1, with a tentative D call TRBD2 (5 bases). Germline CDR1 reads SGHAT; CDR2 reads FQNNGV. V dropped 7 bases and J dropped 0 bases, with 16 bases sitting between them. The CDR3 has 16 residues. CDR3 sequence: CASKYQWGASYNEQFF. The CDR3 nucleotides are TGTGCCAGCAAGTACCAGTGGGGAGCCTCCTACAATGAGCAGTTCTTC.

The genes are TRBV4-1 and TRBJ2-7; D is tentatively TRBD1 or TRBD2 (7 bases each). V was cut by 5 bases and J by 0 bases, with 14 bases left in between. The CDR3 runs 15 residues. Germline V gives CDR1 MGHRA, CDR2 YSYEKL. The CDR3 DNA reads as TGCGCCAGCAGCTTAGTCAGGGGGGGCTCCTACGAGCAGTACTTC. Translated: CASSLVRGGSYEQYF.

The rearrangement joins TRBV10-3 to TRBJ1-1; D ambiguous. The CDR3 length is 13 residues. V lost 7 bases to trimming and J lost 0 bases, with 9 bases between them. Germline CDR1 and CDR2: ENHRY and SYGVKD. The CDR3 nucleotides read TGTGCCATCAAGGATCAGATGAACACTGAAGCTTTCTTT. Its protein product is CAIKDQMNTEAFF.

The V gene is TRBV27, the J gene TRBJ1-2, with D maybe TRBD1 (5 bases). The CDR3 is 15 residues long. Trimming cost V 5 bases and J 8 bases, with 21 bases left between them. Germline CDR1 MNHEY, CDR2 SMNVEV (reference sequence). The CDR3 DNA follows: TGTGCCAGCAGTCCCCTACTCCAGGGCCAGCGAGGCTACACCTTC. Protein: CASSPLLQGQRGYTF.

The chain recombines TRBV7-9 with TRBJ2-7; TRBD1 matches 9 bases. V gave up 3 bases and J gave up 3 bases; unmatched junction bases: 9. The germline CDR1 and CDR2 sequences are SEHNR and FQNEAQ (reference sequence). The CDR3 runs to 16 residues. CDR3 DNA: TGTGCCAGCAGCTTTTTCGACCGGGACAGGGACTACGAGCAGTACTTC. Translated, it gives CASSFFDRDRDYEQYF.

The rearrangement links TRBV29-1 to TRBJ2-1; D remains ambiguous. Germline V gene sequence: CDR1 SQVTM, CDR2 ANQGSEA. This CDR3 spans 10 amino acids. V lost 8 bases, J lost 6 bases, and 8 bases lay in between. The CDR3 coding sequence is TGCAGCTTGGGCAGCAATGAGCAGTTCTTC. The encoded protein is CSLGSNEQFF.

This clone was seen a few times. The V call is TRBV10-1, the J call TRBJ1-1; D is unclear. CDR1 and CDR2 (germline): WNHNN, SYGVQD (reference sequence). The CDR3 is 13 residues long. Trimming took 2 bases from V and 4 from J, leaving 8 bases between them. The CDR3 loop reads CASSENWGTEAFF. Written as DNA, the CDR3 is TGCGCCAGCAGTGAGAACTGGGGCACTGAAGCTTTCTTT.

The chain uses TRBV9 and TRBJ1-5; D remains ambiguous. This CDR3 is 15 amino acids long. Germline values: CDR1 SGDLS, CDR2 YYNGEE. The germline V and J ends were trimmed by 1 base and 5 bases, with 13 bases remaining between them. CDR3 DNA sequence: TGTGCCAGCAGCGTACGCCCGGAGATAGATCAGCCCCAGCATTTT. Translating it yields CASSVRPEIDQPQHF. Supplemented by reference TRBV9 and TRBJ1-5, the full variable domain reads DSGVTQTPKHLITATGQRVTLRCSPRSGDLSVYWYQQSLDQGLQFLIQYYNGEERAKGNILERFSAQQFPDLHSELNLSSLELGDSALYFCASSVRPEIDQPQHFGDGTRLSIL.

The chain has TRBV6-6 and TRBJ1-2; a possible D gene is TRBD1 (5 bases). There are 10 residues in the CDR3. V lost 8 bases, J lost 8 bases, and 9 bases lay in between. Germline CDR1 is MNHNY and CDR2 is SVGAGI (reference sequence). CDR3 DNA: TGTGCCAGCGGGGGGGGAGGCTACACCTTC. As protein: CASGGGGYTF.

The chain couples TRBV9 to TRBJ2-3; D uncertain. V was trimmed by 2 bases and J by 1 base, leaving 11 bases between them. The germline V gene has CDR1 SGDLS and CDR2 YYNGEE. The CDR3 has 15 amino acids. This CDR3 is CASSVWSERTDTQYF. DNA of the CDR3: TGTGCCAGCAGCGTCTGGAGTGAACGCACAGATACGCAGTATTTT.

The chain recombines TRBV7-3 with TRBJ2-2; unclear D gene. The CDR3 runs to 12 residues. Between the trimmed V and J ends, which lost 6 bases and 4 bases, there was a span of 6 bases. Looked up from germline, CDR1 is SGHTA and CDR2 is FQGTGA. The CDR3 protein is CASSLRTGELFF. CDR3 nucleotide sequence: TGTGCCAGCAGTCTTCGCACCGGGGAGCTGTTTTTT.

The chain joins TRBV9 to TRBJ1-3; no clear D gene. Germline values: CDR1 SGDLS, CDR2 YYNGEE. Trimming removed 3 bases from V and 1 base from J, with 2 bases in between. CDR3 length equals 12 residues. CDR3 bases: TGTGCCAGCAGCGCTTCTGGAAACACCATATATTTT. Its protein product is CASSASGNTIYF.

This clone was seen once. The sample carries other DNA sequences with the same CDR3. This rearrangement joins TRBV7-9 to TRBJ2-7; D is perhaps TRBD1 or TRBD2 (6 bases each). Per the germline V gene, CDR1 is SEHNR and CDR2 is FQNEAQ (reference sequence). The ends were cut back, 4 bases at V and 7 bases at J, with 11 bases in the middle. The CDR3 sequence is 12 residues long. The CDR3: CASSSTGGEQYF. In DNA form, the CDR3 reads TGTGCCAGCAGCTCGACAGGAGGGGAGCAGTACTTC.

The V and J genes are TRBV27 and TRBJ1-5; 9 positions agree with TRBD1. From germline, CDR1 is MNHEY and CDR2 SMNVEV (reference sequence). V shed 4 bases and J 6 bases; nucleotides not matched to a gene: 4. This CDR3 has 14 residues. The chain's CDR3 is CASSYRGPFQPQHF. CDR3 bases: TGTGCCAGCAGTTACAGGGGGCCCTTTCAGCCCCAGCATTTT.

Concerning this clone: Relative to the germline gene, one junction end is altered; a read error may explain this. The chain links TRBV7-7 to TRBJ1-2; no reliable D call. Germline V gene lookup returns CDR1 SSHAT and CDR2 FNYEAQ (reference sequence). The CDR3 extends over 19 amino acids. DNA of the CDR3: TGTGCTAGCAGCCCTCTTAGTGGGGATATCACGGAGTTTTTGGGTGGCTACACCTTC. It yields the protein CASSPLSGDITEFLGGYTF.

The chain is built from TRBV6-1 and TRBJ2-7, with no clear D. The CDR3 has 15 amino acids. Between the trimmed V and J ends, which lost 5 bases and 1 base, there was a span of 15 bases. Germline V CDR1 and CDR2: MNHNS, SASEGT. For the CDR3, the DNA is TGTGCCAGCAGTTTCACGCAGCTACCTTCCTACGAGCAGTACTTC. It is translated as CASSFTQLPSYEQYF.

This chain connects TRBV18 to TRBJ1-4; TRBD1 aligns across 11 bases. The J segment lost 0 bases and the V segment lost 6 bases, leaving 0 bases of the junction unmatched. Germline-derived CDR1 and CDR2 are KGHSH and LQKENI. The CDR3 runs to 15 residues. For the CDR3, the DNA is TGTGCCAGCTCGGGACAGGGGGCAACTAATGAAAAACTGTTTTTT. Its translation: CASSGQGATNEKLFF.

Concerning this clone itself: The same CDR3 also results from other DNA sequences found in this sample. The V and J genes are TRBV27 and TRBJ2-7; no firm D call. Germline V gene lookup returns CDR1 MNHEY and CDR2 SMNVEV (reference sequence). This CDR3 is 13 amino acids long. V was cut by 5 bases and J by 4 bases, with 12 bases left in between. In nucleotides, the CDR3 is TGTGCCAGCAGTCCTTATAGCAATTACGAGCAGTACTTC. It specifies CASSPYSNYEQYF.